The sequence of this TCR beta chain was determined in a study of a mutant IDH1 vaccine in newly diagnosed glioma. Time point here: week 11, during vaccination. With topical imiquimod, each dose of the vaccine consisted of 300 ug of mutant IDH1 20-mer peptide. Data came from immunoSEQ multiplex PCR; TCRdb stores just in-frame clones and leaves some out. The sample shows some 60,000 clones, about 84% of them seen only once. The V and J ends lost 5 bases and 4 bases, in that order; junction bases with no gene match: 9. Germline lookup yields CDR1 PRHDT and CDR2 FYEKMQ (reference sequence). The CDR3 covers 16 residues. Study-level results: Whatever changes occurred in top peripheral T cell clonotypes seemed unrelated to pseudoprogression.

Worth noting for this clone: What it binds is not known.

The sample consisted of PBMCs, taken from a glioma patient whose treatment included an IDH1 peptide vaccine. The chain links TRBV13 to TRBJ2-5, with 11 nucleotides matching TRBD1. The clonotype originates from a man aged 25 to 40 with glioma. The CDR3 sequence: CASSAAGTGGGETQYF. DNA for the CDR3: TGTGCCAGCAGCGCCGCCGGGACAGGGGGGGGAGAGACCCAGTACTTC.